These 23 T cell receptor beta chains were sequenced from one sample in a study of blood T cell repertoires in COVID-19. The data were produced by immunoSEQ multiplex PCR, yet TCRdb's version contains in-frame clones alone and is incomplete. The sample has about 280,000 clones; 88% are singletons. Sequenced input: peripheral blood. All receptors come from a man aged 18 to 35 with active or convalescent COVID-19.

The chain carries TRBV5-1 and TRBJ1-1, with 9 bases that match TRBD1. CDR3 length: 14 residues. Germline trimming cut 0 bases from V and 12 bases from J; bases unmatched to any gene: 9. The V gene's germline CDR1 is SGHRS and CDR2 YFSETQ. The CDR3 is CASSLEGTGIGSFF. The CDR3 DNA is TGCGCCAGCAGCTTGGAAGGGACAGGGATAGGATCTTTCTTT.

V usage is TRBV9 and J usage is TRBJ1-1; 9 bases are shared with TRBD1. After removal of 6 bases from V and 1 base from J, the junction contained 10 bases not matched to a gene. The CDR3 has 16 amino acids. Germline CDR1 reads SGDLS; CDR2 reads YYNGEE. The CDR3 nucleotides read TGTGCCAGCACCCGATTACCGACAGGGGGGAACACTGAAGCTTTCTTT. It yields the protein CASTRLPTGGNTEAFF.

J is TRBJ2-1 and V is TRBV5-1; 12 bases match TRBD2. The CDR3 is made up of 15 amino acids. With V trimmed by 0 bases and J by 10 bases, 5 bases remained unmatched. CDR1 SGHRS and CDR2 YFSETQ come from the germline V gene. The CDR3 DNA reads TGCGCCAGCAGCTTGGCTAGCGGGGGGGCTGGAGAGCAGTTCTTC. It encodes CASSLASGGAGEQFF. Combining the CDR3 with reference TRBV5-1 and TRBJ2-1 gives the whole variable domain KAGVTQTPRYLIKTRGQQVTLSCSPISGHRSVSWYQQTPGQGLQFLFEYFSETQRNKGNFPGRFSGRQFSNSRSEMNVSTLELGDSALYLCASSLASGGAGEQFFGPGTRLTVL.

The rearrangement links TRBV19 to TRBJ2-1; TRBD1 is a possible D gene (5 bases). This CDR3 comprises 14 residues. Germline CDR1 LNHDA, CDR2 SQIVND (reference sequence). The V end was cut by 7 bases, the J end by 0 bases, with 10 bases between. The CDR3 bases are TGTGCCAGTAAGGGGCCAACCTCCTACAATGAGCAGTTCTTC. Translation gives CASKGPTSYNEQFF.

The rearrangement joins TRBV27 to TRBJ2-1; D possibly corresponds to TRBD2 (5 bases). Between the trimmed V and J ends, which lost 10 bases and 0 bases, there was a span of 7 bases. Per germline, CDR1 MNHEY and CDR2 SMNVEV (reference sequence). The CDR3 is 12 residues long. CDR3 amino acids: CATGLSYNEQFF. The CDR3 DNA is TGTGCCACTGGACTCTCCTACAATGAGCAGTTCTTC.

The genes are TRBV19 and TRBJ2-1, with TRBD2 identical over 13 bases. The CDR3 totals 16 residues. The V gene end was trimmed by 5 bases and the J gene end by 7 bases; junction bases not matched to a gene: 8. Germline V gene lookup returns CDR1 LNHDA and CDR2 SQIVND (reference sequence). The CDR3 region has the DNA TGTGCCAGTAGTCCTGACGGGACTAGCGGGGTTAATGAGCAGTTCTTC. It yields the protein CASSPDGTSGVNEQFF.

V usage is TRBV7-9 and J usage is TRBJ2-1, with TRBD2 matching 7 bases. This CDR3 is 12 amino acids long. Looked up from germline, CDR1 is SEHNR and CDR2 is FQNEAQ (reference sequence). Unmatched junction bases numbered 1, after V lost 4 bases and J lost 7 bases. The CDR3 sequence: CASSSGLNEQFF. The CDR3 DNA reads TGTGCCAGCAGCTCGGGACTAAATGAGCAGTTCTTC. The full variable domain, in which reference TRBV7-9 and TRBJ2-1 provide the parts outside the CDR3, is DTGVSQNPRHKITKRGQNVTFRCDPISEHNRLYWYRQTLGQGPEFLTYFQNEAQLEKSRLLSDRFSAERPKGSFSTLEIQRTEQGDSAMYLCASSSGLNEQFFGPGTRLTVL.

This chain links TRBV7-2 with TRBJ2-5, with a possible D match to TRBD2 (5 bases). The CDR3 is 13 residues long. Germline V gives CDR1 SGHTA, CDR2 FQGNSA. The V gene lost 0 bases and the J gene lost 5 bases, with 7 bases spanning the gap. The CDR3 bases are TGTGCCAGCAGCTTAGCGGACTGGGAGACCCAGTACTTC. Its translation: CASSLADWETQYF. Filled out from reference TRBV7-2 and TRBJ2-5, the complete variable domain reads GAGVSQSPSNKVTEKGKDVELRCDPISGHTALYWYRQSLGQGLEFLIYFQGNSAPDKSGLPSDRFSAERTGGSVSTLTIQRTQQEDSAVYLCASSLADWETQYFGPGTRLLVL.

V is TRBV27 and J is TRBJ1-2; TRBD1 is a possible D gene (5 bases). CDR3 length equals 14 residues. CDR1 is MNHEY, CDR2 SMNVEV, per germline (reference sequence). V lost 3 bases, J lost 6 bases, and 14 bases lay in between. The CDR3 loop reads CASSLGGSWNGYTF. The CDR3 region has the DNA TGTGCCAGCAGTTTGGGGGGGTCCTGGAATGGCTACACCTTC.

This chain links TRBV18 with TRBJ2-7; 12 positions match TRBD1. CDR1 is KGHSH and CDR2 is LQKENI in the germline V gene. There are 21 residues in the CDR3. With 5 bases clipped from V and 4 bases from J, the junction kept 24 bases outside the gene matches. This chain's CDR3 is CASSIRDRGRFSTPRGYEQYF. CDR3 coding DNA: TGTGCCAGCTCAATTCGGGACAGGGGGCGCTTCTCAACGCCTAGGGGTTACGAGCAGTACTTC.

This chain uses TRBV7-8 with TRBJ2-7; 10 nucleotides match TRBD2. CDR3 length: 15 amino acids. Germline V lookup: CDR1 SGHVS, CDR2 FQNEAQ. V lost 4 bases and J lost 3; bases outside the gene matches: 6. Here the CDR3 DNA reads TGTGCCAGCAGCTCCCGGACTAGCGGCCTCTACGAGCAGTACTTC. Translating it yields CASSSRTSGLYEQYF.

V usage is TRBV27 and J usage is TRBJ2-7, with D uncertain. This CDR3 has 14 residues. Per germline, CDR1 MNHEY and CDR2 SMNVEV (reference sequence). V shed 4 bases and J shed 6 bases, with 16 bases lying between them. The CDR3 loop reads CASSSGVGYFEQYF. Here the CDR3 DNA reads TGTGCCAGCAGTTCCGGCGTCGGGTACTTCGAGCAGTACTTC.

The chain is built from TRBV7-3 and TRBJ2-1; 13 bases agree with TRBD2. CDR1 is SGHTA and CDR2 is FQGTGA in the germline V gene. The CDR3 has 15 residues. V lost 6 bases and J lost 7; bases outside the gene matches: 6. The CDR3 DNA sequence: TGTGCCAGCAGTCGACTAGCGGGGGGCCAGAATGAGCAGTTCTTC. As protein: CASSRLAGGQNEQFF.

CDR3 in amino acids: CASRPTNSDEQYF. CDR3 nucleotide sequence: TGTGCCAGCCGCCCAACTAATAGCGACGAGCAGTACTTC. V is TRBV12-3 or TRBV12-4 and J is TRBJ2-7; D may be TRBD2 (5 bases). V lost 8 bases and J 5 bases, leaving 16 bases between the germline ends. The CDR3 has 13 amino acids.

V gene TRBV7-9 combines with J gene TRBJ2-1; 10 bases are shared with TRBD1. The length of the CDR3 is 16 residues. V gave up 1 base and J gave up 6 bases; unmatched junction bases: 6. Germline-derived CDR1 and CDR2 are SEHNR and FQNEAQ (reference sequence). The CDR3 DNA reads TGTGCCAGCAGCTTAGGGACAGGGGGATTTAGCAATGAGCAGTTCTTC. Its translation: CASSLGTGGFSNEQFF.

The gene calls are TRBV6-5 and TRBJ1-1; D may be TRBD1 (5 bases). V was pared by 9 bases and J by 1 base, with 12 bases between. Germline loops: CDR1 MNHEY, CDR2 SVGAGI. The CDR3 is 13 amino acids. The DNA for the CDR3 is TGTGCCAGTGGGGGGGTCTGGAACACTGAAGCTTTCTTT. The encoded protein is CASGGVWNTEAFF.

V is TRBV6-5 and J is TRBJ2-2; the match to TRBD1 covers 12 bases. Germline V gene sequence: CDR1 MNHEY, CDR2 SVGAGI. Trimming removed 8 bases from V and 6 bases from J; junction bases left unmatched: 1. This CDR3 region has 13 residues. The CDR3 sequence is CASRDRGPGELFF. The DNA of the CDR3 is TGTGCCAGCCGGGACAGGGGGCCCGGGGAGCTGTTTTTT.

The chain employs TRBV9 and TRBJ2-1, with 7 nucleotides matching TRBD2. The CDR3 length is 16 residues. Germline V gives CDR1 SGDLS, CDR2 YYNGEE. Trimming at V came to 4 bases and at J to 0 bases, leaving 7 bases not matched to a gene. The CDR3 is CASSPWGGDSYNEQFF. The CDR3 region has the DNA TGTGCCAGCAGCCCCTGGGGGGGAGACTCCTACAATGAGCAGTTCTTC.

This clone was recorded once. This chain connects TRBV19 to TRBJ2-7, with 10 bases lining up with TRBD1. The length of the CDR3 is 18 residues. The V gene end was trimmed by 3 bases and the J gene end by 0 bases; junction bases not matched to a gene: 11. The germline V gene encodes CDR1 LNHDA and CDR2 SQIVND (reference sequence). The DNA for the CDR3 is TGTGCCAGTAGTATGCACCGGGACAGGGGCACTATCTCCTACGAGCAGTACTTC. Its protein is CASSMHRDRGTISYEQYF.

The chain has TRBV29-1 and TRBJ2-7; TRBD1 might be the D (6 bases). There are 14 residues in the CDR3. CDR1 and CDR2 from the germline V gene are SQVTM and ANQGSEA. Trimming removed 1 base at V and 4 bases at J, with 14 bases between. CDR3: CSVEGQDFEYEQYF. CDR3 DNA sequence: TGCAGCGTTGAAGGACAGGACTTCGAATACGAGCAGTACTTC.

J is TRBJ2-1 and V is TRBV7-2; 9 bases align to TRBD1. This CDR3 is 15 amino acids long. CDR1 is SGHTA and CDR2 is FQGNSA in the germline V gene. Trimming at V came to 5 bases and at J to 7 bases, leaving 9 bases not matched to a gene. The CDR3 loop reads CASSPGQGRGNEQFF. In DNA, the CDR3 is TGTGCCAGCAGCCCGGGACAGGGAAGGGGGAATGAGCAGTTCTTC.

V gene TRBV5-4 combines with J gene TRBJ2-7; 8 nucleotides agree with TRBD1. Unmatched junction bases numbered 12, after V lost 4 bases and J lost 9 bases. CDR1 and CDR2 from the germline V gene are SGHNT and YYREEE (reference sequence). The length of the CDR3 is 14 residues. The CDR3: CASSTGTGDLGQYF. The CDR3 DNA reads as TGTGCCAGCAGCACAGGGACAGGCGACCTGGGGCAGTACTTC.

CDR3 residues: CASSQERLAGRGTGELFF. Written as DNA, the CDR3 is TGTGCCAGCAGCCAAGAGCGACTAGCGGGGCGCGGCACCGGGGAGCTGTTTTTT. The chain joins TRBV3-1 (or the pseudogene TRBV3-2) to TRBJ2-2; the match to TRBD2 covers 11 bases. The CDR3 contains 18 residues. Trimming removed 0 bases from V and 4 bases from J; junction bases left unmatched: 7. Germline V lookup: CDR1 LGHDT, CDR2 YNNKEL (reference sequence).